This T cell receptor (beta chain) was found in a study of T cell repertoires in cytomegalovirus infection. Background on the study: HLA-C-restricted CMV epitopes, recently identified, and well-studied HLA-B-restricted ones were used by the study. TCR beta signatures that were public indicated CMV infection and matching HLA type. Points from the study as a whole: Cumulated frequencies of public TCR beta families served to identify carriers of CMV plus the relevant HLA. CMV-specific TCR beta clonotypes restricted by HLA-C were the ones dominating the ex vivo response.

TCRdb redid the calling of the reads with MiXCR, one entry per CDR3 protein. The top ten clones hold 40% to 65% of a sample with over 45,000 distinct CDR3 sequences, about a fifth of them seen once. This clonotype was counted at least ten times. Its target is not known. The clonotype comes from a human donor in good health (CMV status not recorded). Some clones in this sample may be carry-over from other donors' samples. The specimen comprised CD8+ T cells from cultured PBMCs, sampled from culture after CMV antigen stimulation.

CDR3 protein: CASRTDLGVTGELFF. CDR3 sequence (DNA): TGTGCCAGCCGGACGGACCTAGGGGTCACCGGGGAGCTGTTTTTT. The V and J genes are TRBV7-8 and TRBJ2-2, with D perhaps matching TRBD1 (5 bases). CDR3 length: 15 residues. Trimming removed 8 bases at V and 4 bases at J, with 17 bases between. Germline assignment: CDR1 SGHVS and CDR2 FQNEAQ.